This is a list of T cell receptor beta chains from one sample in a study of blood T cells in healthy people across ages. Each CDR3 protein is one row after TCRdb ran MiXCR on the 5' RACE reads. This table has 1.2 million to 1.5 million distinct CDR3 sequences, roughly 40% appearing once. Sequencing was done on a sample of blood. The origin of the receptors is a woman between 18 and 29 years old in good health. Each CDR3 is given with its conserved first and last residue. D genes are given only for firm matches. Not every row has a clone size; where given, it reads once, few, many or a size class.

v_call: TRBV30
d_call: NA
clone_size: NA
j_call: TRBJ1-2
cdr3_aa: CARTRGNGYTF
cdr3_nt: TGTGCCCGGACCCGTGGTAATGGCTACACCTTC

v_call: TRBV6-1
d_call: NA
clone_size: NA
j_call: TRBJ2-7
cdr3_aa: CASSEDWTYEQYF
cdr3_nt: TGTGCCAGCAGTGAAGACTGGACCTACGAGCAGTACTTC

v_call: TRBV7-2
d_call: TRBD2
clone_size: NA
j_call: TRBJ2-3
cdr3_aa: CASSGVAGTLTDTQYF
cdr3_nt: TGTGCCAGCAGCGGGGTAGCGGGGACTCTCACAGATACGCAGTATTTT

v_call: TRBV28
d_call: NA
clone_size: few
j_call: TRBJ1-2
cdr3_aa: CASSLFYSNYGYTF
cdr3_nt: TGTGCCAGCAGTTTATTCTACAGCAACTATGGCTACACCTTC

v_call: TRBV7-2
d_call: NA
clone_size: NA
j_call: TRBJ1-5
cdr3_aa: CASSPSHSSGPLFGQPQHF
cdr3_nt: TGTGCCAGCAGCCCCTCACACAGTTCGGGCCCCCTTTTCGGGCAGCCCCAGCATTTT

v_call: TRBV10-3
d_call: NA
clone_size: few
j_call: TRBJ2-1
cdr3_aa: CAISPGVVGASSYNEQFF
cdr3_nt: TGTGCCATCAGTCCTGGGGTAGTCGGAGCTAGCTCCTACAATGAGCAGTTCTTC

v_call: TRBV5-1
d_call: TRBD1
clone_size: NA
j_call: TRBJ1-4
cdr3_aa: CANSPGTGNEKLFF
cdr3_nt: TGCGCCAACAGCCCCGGGACAGGAAATGAAAAACTGTTTTTT

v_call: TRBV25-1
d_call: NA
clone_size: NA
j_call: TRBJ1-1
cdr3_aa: CASSESLWGEAFF
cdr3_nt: TGTGCCAGCAGTGAATCCCTCTGGGGTGAAGCTTTCTTT

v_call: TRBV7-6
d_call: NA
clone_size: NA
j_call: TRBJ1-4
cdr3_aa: CASSGSGNEKLFF
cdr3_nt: TGTGCCAGCAGCGGGTCGGGGAACGAAAAACTGTTTTTT

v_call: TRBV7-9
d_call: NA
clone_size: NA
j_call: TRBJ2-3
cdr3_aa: CASRSGMDTQYF
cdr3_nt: TGTGCCAGCAGGTCAGGGATGGATACGCAGTATTTT

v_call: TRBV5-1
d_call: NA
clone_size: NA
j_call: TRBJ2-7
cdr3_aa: CASSFPGAHPPYEQYF
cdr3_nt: TGCGCCAGCAGCTTCCCAGGGGCCCACCCTCCCTACGAGCAGTACTTC

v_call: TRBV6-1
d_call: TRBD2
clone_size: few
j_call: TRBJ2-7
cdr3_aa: CASSVITGTRYYEQYF
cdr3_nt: TGTGCCAGCAGCGTTATAACCGGGACTAGATACTACGAGCAGTACTTC

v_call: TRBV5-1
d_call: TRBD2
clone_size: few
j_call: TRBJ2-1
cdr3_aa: CASRTSGGPEQFF
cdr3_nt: TGCGCCAGCAGGACTAGCGGGGGACCTGAGCAGTTCTTC

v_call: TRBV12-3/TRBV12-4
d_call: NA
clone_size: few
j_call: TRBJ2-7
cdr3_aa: CASSLLQAYEQYF
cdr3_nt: TGTGCCAGCAGTTTATTACAGGCCTACGAGCAGTACTTC

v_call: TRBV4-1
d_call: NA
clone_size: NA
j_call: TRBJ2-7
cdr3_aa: CASSQGPRGEQYF
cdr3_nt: TGCGCCAGCAGCCAAGGGCCCCGGGGCGAGCAGTACTTC

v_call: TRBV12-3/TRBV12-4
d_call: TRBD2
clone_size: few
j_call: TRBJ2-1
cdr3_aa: CASISTSGRWGEQFF
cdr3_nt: TGTGCCAGCATTTCGACTAGCGGGAGGTGGGGTGAGCAGTTCTTC

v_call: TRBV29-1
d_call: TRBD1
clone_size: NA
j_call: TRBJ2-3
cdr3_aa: CSVGGPGQGLITDTQYF
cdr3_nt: TGCAGCGTTGGAGGGCCAGGACAGGGGCTGATCACAGATACGCAGTATTTT

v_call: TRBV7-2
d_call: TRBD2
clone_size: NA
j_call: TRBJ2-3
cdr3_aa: CASSLGLAGTSTDTQYF
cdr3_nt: TGTGCCAGCAGCTTAGGTCTAGCGGGAACTAGCACAGATACGCAGTATTTT

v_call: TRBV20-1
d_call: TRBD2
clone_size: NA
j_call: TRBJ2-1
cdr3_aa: CSAEPPSGRGYNEQFF
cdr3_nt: TGCAGTGCAGAACCGCCTAGCGGGAGAGGATACAATGAGCAGTTCTTC

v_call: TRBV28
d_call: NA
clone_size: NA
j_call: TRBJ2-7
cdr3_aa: CASSLGTGQGYEQYF
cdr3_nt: TGTGCCAGCAGTCTAGGCACAGGGCAGGGGTACGAGCAGTACTTC

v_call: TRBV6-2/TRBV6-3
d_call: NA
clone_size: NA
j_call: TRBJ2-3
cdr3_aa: CASSYGGLSFTDTQYF
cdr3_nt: TGTGCCAGCAGCTACGGGGGGCTGAGCTTCACAGATACGCAGTATTTT

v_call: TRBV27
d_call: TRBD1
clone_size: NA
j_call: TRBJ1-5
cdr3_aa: CASTPSGGYGGNQPQHF
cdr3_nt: TGTGCCAGCACCCCTTCAGGGGGCTACGGTGGCAATCAGCCCCAGCATTTT

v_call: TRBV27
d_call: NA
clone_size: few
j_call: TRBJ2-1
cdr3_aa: CASSTIGPISYNEQFF
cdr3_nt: TGTGCCAGCAGTACCATCGGTCCCATCTCCTACAATGAGCAGTTCTTC

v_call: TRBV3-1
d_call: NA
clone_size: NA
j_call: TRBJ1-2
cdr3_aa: CASSPGKLGYTF
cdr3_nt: TGTGCCAGCAGCCCCGGGAAGCTTGGCTACACCTTC

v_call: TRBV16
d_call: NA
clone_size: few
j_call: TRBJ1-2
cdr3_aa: CASSQREIGYTF
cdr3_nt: TGTGCCAGCAGCCAACGGGAAATTGGCTACACCTTC

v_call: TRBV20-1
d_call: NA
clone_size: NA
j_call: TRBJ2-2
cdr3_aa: CSASISQNTGELFF
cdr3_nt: TGCAGTGCTAGTATTAGTCAGAACACCGGGGAGCTGTTTTTT

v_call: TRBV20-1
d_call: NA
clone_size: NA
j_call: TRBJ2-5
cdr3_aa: CSASGYRGGEETQYF
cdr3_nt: TGCAGTGCCAGCGGATACAGGGGAGGGGAAGAGACCCAGTACTTC

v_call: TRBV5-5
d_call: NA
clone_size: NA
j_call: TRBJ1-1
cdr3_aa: CASSLSGGPNTEAFF
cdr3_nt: TGTGCCAGCAGCTTGTCCGGGGGGCCGAACACTGAAGCTTTCTTT

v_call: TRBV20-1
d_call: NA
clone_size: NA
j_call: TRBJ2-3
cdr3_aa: CSARGRDTQYF
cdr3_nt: TGCAGTGCTAGAGGGCGGGATACGCAGTATTTT

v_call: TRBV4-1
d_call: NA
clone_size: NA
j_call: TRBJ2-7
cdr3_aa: CASRPDRRTYEQYF
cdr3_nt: TGCGCCAGCAGGCCCGACAGGCGCACCTACGAGCAGTACTTC

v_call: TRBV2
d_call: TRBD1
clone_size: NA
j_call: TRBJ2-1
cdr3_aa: CACSQDRYNEQFF
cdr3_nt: TGTGCCTGCAGTCAGGACAGGTACAATGAGCAGTTCTTC

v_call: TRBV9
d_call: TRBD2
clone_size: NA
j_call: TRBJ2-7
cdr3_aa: CASSVGGGGDSYNEQYF
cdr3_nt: TGTGCCAGCAGCGTAGGGGGCGGGGGGGACTCCTACAATGAGCAGTACTTC

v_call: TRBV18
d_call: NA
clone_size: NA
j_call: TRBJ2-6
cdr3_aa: CASSPTVAKTGANVLTF
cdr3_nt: TGTGCCAGCTCACCGACAGTGGCCAAAACTGGGGCCAACGTCCTGACTTTC

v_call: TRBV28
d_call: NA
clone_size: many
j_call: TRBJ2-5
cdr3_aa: CASTSQNEETQYF
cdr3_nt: TGTGCCAGCACCTCGCAAAATGAAGAGACCCAGTACTTC

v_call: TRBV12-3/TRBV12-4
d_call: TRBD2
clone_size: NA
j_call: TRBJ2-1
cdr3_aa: CASKGPSGKGEQFF
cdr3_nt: TGTGCCAGCAAAGGGCCTAGCGGGAAGGGCGAGCAGTTCTTC

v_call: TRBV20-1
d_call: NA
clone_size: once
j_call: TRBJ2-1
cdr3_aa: CSAQRGSYNEQFF
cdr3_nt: TGCAGTGCCCAGAGGGGTTCCTACAATGAGCAGTTCTTC

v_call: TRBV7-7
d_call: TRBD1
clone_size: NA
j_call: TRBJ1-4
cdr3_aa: CASIPGQGGEKLFF
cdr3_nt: TGTGCCAGCATCCCGGGACAGGGTGGTGAAAAACTGTTTTTT

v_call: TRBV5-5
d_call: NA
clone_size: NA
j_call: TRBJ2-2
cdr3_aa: CASSWSGTLNTGELFF
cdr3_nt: TGTGCCAGCAGCTGGTCCGGGACACTAAACACCGGGGAGCTGTTTTTT

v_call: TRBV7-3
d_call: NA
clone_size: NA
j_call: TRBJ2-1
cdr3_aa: CASSRNSGRDEQFF
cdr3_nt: TGTGCCAGCAGCAGAAACTCGGGACGGGATGAGCAGTTCTTC

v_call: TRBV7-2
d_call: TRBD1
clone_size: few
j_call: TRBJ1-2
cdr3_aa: CASSTTTGPYGYTF
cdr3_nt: TGTGCCAGCAGCACAACGACAGGGCCCTATGGCTACACCTTC

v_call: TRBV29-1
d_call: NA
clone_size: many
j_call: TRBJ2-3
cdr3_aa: CSVVVAQGGADTQYF
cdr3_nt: TGCAGCGTTGTGGTGGCCCAGGGTGGGGCAGATACGCAGTATTTT

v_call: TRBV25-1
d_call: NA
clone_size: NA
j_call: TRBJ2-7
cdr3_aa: CASSEVDRVDEQYF
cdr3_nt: TGTGCCAGCAGTGAGGTGGATCGGGTCGACGAGCAGTACTTC